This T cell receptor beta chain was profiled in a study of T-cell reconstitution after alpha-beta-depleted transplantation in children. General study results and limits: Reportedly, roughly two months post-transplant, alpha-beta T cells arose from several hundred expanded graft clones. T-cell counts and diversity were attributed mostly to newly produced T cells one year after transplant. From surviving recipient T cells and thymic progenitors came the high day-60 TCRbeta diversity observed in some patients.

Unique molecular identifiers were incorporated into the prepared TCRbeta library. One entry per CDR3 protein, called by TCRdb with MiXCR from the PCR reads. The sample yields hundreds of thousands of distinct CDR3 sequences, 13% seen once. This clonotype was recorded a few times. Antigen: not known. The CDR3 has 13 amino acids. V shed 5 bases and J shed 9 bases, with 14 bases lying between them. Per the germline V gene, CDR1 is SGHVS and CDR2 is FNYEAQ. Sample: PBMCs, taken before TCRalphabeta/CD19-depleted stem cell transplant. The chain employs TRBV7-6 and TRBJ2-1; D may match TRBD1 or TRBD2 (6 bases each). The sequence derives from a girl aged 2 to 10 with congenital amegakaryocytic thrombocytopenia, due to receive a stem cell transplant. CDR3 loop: CASSGPGAAEQFF. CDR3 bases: TGTGCCAGCAGCGGCCCGGGGGCCGCTGAGCAGTTCTTC.